This T cell receptor (beta chain) was retrieved from a study of shared clonotypes between healthy human individuals. The overall study: There were three CD4 naive, three CD4 memory, two CD8 naive and one CD8 memory plates per donor.

Clones were sequenced by immunoSEQ multiplex PCR, and TCRdb holds only the in-frame ones, with some missing. The top ten hold roughly 0.13% of the sample, which has some 2,000,000 clones, roughly 94% seen once. The sequence was obtained from a man in his late teens or twenties in good health. Input material: naive CD4+ T cells sorted from blood. Stated subset: CD45RA+ positively selected.

The CDR3 sequence: CASSLLSGSNQPQHF. CDR3 sequence (DNA): TGTGCCAGCAGCTTGCTGTCAGGGAGCAATCAGCCCCAGCATTTT. This chain joins TRBV5-8 and TRBJ1-5; TRBD1 is a possible D gene (5 bases). CDR3 length: 15 residues. The germline V gene has CDR1 SGHTS and CDR2 YDEGEE. V lost 1 base and J lost 1, with 9 bases in between.